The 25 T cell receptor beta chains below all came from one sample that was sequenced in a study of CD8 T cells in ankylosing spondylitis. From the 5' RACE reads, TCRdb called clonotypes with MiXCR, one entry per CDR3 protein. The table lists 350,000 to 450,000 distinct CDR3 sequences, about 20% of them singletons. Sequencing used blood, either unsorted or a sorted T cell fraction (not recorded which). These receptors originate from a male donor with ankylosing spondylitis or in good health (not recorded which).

The DNA for the CDR3 is TGTGCCAGCAGCCAACAGGGGTTCTCCTACGAGCAGTACTTC. Translation: CASSQQGFSYEQYF. The V gene is TRBV14, the J gene TRBJ2-7; maybe TRBD1 (6 bases). The CDR3 has 14 amino acids. Deletions cut 2 bases from V and 0 bases from J, with 8 bases between. The germline V gene encodes CDR1 SGHDN and CDR2 FVKESK.

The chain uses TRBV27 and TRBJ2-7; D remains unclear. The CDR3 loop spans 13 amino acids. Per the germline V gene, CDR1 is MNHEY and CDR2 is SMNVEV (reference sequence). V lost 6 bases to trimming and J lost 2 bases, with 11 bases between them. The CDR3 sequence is CASRDDQAYEQYF. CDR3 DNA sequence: TGTGCCAGCAGGGACGATCAGGCCTACGAGCAGTACTTC.

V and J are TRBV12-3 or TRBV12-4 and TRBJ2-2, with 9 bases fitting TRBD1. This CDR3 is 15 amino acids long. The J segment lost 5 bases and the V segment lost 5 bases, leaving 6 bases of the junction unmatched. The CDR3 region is CASSPRDRVTGELFF. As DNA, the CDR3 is TGTGCCAGCAGTCCAAGGGACAGGGTGACCGGGGAGCTGTTTTTT.

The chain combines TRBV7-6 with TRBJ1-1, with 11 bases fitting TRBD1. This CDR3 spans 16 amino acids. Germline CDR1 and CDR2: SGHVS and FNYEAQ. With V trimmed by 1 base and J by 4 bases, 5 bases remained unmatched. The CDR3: CASSLGAGTGGTEAFF. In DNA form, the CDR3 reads TGTGCCAGCAGCTTAGGAGCAGGGACAGGGGGCACTGAAGCTTTCTTT.

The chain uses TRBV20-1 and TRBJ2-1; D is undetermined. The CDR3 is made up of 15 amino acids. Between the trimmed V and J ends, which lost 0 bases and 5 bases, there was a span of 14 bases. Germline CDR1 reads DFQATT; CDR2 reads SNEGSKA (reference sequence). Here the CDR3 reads CSARDYKGGHNEQFF. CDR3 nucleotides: TGCAGTGCTAGAGATTATAAGGGCGGCCACAATGAGCAGTTCTTC.

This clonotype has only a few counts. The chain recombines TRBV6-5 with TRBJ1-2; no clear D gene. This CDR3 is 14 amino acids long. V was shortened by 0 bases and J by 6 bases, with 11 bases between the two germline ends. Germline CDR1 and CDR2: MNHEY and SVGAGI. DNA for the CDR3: TGTGCCAGCAGTTACTCAGCGAGTTACAATGGCTACACCTTC. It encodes CASSYSASYNGYTF.

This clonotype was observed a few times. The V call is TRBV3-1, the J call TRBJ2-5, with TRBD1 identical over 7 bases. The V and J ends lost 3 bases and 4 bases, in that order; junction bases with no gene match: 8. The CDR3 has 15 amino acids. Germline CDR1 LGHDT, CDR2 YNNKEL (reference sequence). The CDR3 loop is CASSHEKTGLETQYF. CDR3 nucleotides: TGTGCCAGCAGCCACGAGAAGACAGGGTTAGAGACCCAGTACTTC.

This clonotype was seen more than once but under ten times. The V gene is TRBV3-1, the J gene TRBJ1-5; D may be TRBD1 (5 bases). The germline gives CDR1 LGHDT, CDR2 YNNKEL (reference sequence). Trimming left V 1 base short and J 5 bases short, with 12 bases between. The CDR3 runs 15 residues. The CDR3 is CASSQGGTSHQPQHF. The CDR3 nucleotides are TGTGCCAGCAGCCAAGGGGGGACTTCGCATCAGCCCCAGCATTTT.

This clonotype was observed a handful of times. Here the CDR3 reads CASSRTGLSYNEQFF. The CDR3, as DNA: TGTGCCAGCAGCCGCACAGGCCTATCTTACAATGAGCAGTTCTTC. V gene TRBV5-4 combines with J gene TRBJ2-1; D is perhaps TRBD1 (5 bases). The CDR3 has 15 residues. Trimming shortened V by 4 bases and J by 4 bases, and 15 bases separated the two germline ends. In germline, CDR1 is SGHNT, CDR2 YYREEE (reference sequence).

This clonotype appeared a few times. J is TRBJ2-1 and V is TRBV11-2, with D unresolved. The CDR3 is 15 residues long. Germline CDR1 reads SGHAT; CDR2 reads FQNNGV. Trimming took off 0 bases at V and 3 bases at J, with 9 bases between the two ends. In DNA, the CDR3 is TGTGCCAGCAGCTTAGAGGGCCATCTCTACAATGAGCAGTTCTTC. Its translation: CASSLEGHLYNEQFF.

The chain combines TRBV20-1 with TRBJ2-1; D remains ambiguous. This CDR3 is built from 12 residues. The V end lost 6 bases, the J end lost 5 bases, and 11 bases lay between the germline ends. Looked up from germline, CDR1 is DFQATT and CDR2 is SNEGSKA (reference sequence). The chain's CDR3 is CSATPENNEQFF. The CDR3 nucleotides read TGCAGTGCGACTCCTGAGAACAATGAGCAGTTCTTC.

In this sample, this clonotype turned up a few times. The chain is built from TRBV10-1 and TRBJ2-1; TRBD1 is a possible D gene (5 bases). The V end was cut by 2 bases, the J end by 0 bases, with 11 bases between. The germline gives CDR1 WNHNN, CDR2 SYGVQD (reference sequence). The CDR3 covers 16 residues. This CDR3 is CASSEGAVSSYNEQFF. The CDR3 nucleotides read TGCGCCAGCAGTGAGGGGGCGGTAAGCTCCTACAATGAGCAGTTCTTC.

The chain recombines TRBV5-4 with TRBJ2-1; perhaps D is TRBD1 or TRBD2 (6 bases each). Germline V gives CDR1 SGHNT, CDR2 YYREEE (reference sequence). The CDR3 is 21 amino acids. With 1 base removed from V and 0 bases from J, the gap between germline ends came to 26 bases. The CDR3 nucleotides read TGTGCCAGCAGCTTGATCGGTTTTCCGGGGGCGACAGACCTCTCCTACAATGAGCAGTTCTTC. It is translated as CASSLIGFPGATDLSYNEQFF.

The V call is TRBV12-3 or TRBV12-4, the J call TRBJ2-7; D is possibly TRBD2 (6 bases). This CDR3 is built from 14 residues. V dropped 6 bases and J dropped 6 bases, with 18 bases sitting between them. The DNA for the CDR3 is TGTGCCAGCAGCCTGGCCCGCGGGGTGGTCGAGCAGTACTTC. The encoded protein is CASSLARGVVEQYF.

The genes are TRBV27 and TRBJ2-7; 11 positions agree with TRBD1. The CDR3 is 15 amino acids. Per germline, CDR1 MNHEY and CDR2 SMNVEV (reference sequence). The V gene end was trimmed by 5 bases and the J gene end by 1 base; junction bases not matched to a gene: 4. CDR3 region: CASSLGTGGSYEQYF. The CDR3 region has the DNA TGTGCCAGCAGTCTGGGGACAGGGGGATCCTACGAGCAGTACTTC.

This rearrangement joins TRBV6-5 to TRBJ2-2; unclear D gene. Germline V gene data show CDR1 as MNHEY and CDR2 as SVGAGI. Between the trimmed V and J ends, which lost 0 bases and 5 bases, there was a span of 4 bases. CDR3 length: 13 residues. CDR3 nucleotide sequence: TGTGCCAGCAGTTACTCCAAAACCGGGGAGCTGTTTTTT. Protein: CASSYSKTGELFF.

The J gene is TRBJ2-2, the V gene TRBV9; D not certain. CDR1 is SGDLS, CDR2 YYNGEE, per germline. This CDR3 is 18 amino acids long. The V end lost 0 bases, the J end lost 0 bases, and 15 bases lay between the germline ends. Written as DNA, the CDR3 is TGTGCCAGCAGCGTAGGTGGTAGCCTACAAACGAACACCGGGGAGCTGTTTTTT. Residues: CASSVGGSLQTNTGELFF.

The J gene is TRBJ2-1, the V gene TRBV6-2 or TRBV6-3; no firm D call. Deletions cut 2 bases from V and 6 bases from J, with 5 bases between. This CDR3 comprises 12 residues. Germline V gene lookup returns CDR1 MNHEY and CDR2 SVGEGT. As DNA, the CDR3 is TGTGCCAGCAGTTACGAAGCCAATGAGCAGTTCTTC. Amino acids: CASSYEANEQFF.

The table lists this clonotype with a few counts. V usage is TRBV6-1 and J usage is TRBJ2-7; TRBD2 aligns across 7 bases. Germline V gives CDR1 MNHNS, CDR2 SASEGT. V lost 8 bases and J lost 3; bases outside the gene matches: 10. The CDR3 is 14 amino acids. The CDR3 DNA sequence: TGTGCCAGCCGGGGAGGGCAGGGAAACTACGAGCAGTACTTC. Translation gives CASRGGQGNYEQYF.

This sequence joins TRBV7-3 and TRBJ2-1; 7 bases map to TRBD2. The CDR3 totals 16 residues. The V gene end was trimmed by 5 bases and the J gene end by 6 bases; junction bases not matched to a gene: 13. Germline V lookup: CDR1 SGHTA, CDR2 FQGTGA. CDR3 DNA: TGTGCCAGCAGCACTCTAGCGGAACCCCCTTCCAATGAGCAGTTCTTC. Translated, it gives CASSTLAEPPSNEQFF.

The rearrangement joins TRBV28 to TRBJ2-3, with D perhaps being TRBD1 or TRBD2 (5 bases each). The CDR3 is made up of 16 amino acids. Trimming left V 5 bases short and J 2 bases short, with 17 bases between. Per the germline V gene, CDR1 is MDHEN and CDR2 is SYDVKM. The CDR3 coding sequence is TGTGCCAGCAGTCGGGGCAGGGAAGGTCTCACAGATACGCAGTATTTT. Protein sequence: CASSRGREGLTDTQYF. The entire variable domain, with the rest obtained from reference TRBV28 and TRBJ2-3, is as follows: DVKVTQSSRYLVKRTGEKVFLECVQDMDHENMFWYRQDPGLGLRLIYFSYDVKMKEKGDIPEGYSVSREKKERFSLILESASTNQTSMYLCASSRGREGLTDTQYFGPGTRLTVL.

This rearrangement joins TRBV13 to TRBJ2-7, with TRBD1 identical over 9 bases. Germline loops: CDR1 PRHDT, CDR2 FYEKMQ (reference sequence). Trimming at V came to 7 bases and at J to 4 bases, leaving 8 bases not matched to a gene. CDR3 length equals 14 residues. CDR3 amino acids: CASTQDRGLYEQYF. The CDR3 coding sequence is TGTGCCAGCACCCAGGACAGGGGATTGTACGAGCAGTACTTC.

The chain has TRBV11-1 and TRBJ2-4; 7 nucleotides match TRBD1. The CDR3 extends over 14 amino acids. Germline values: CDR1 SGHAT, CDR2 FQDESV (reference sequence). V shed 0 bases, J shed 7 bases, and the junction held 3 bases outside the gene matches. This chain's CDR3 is CASSLAGQSNIQYF. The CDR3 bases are TGTGCCAGCAGCTTAGCGGGACAGAGCAACATTCAGTACTTC.

DNA of the CDR3: TGCAGCGTGGAGCCCGGGACGACAAACACCGGGGAGCTGTTTTTT. It is translated as CSVEPGTTNTGELFF. This chain connects TRBV29-1 to TRBJ2-2; either TRBD1 or TRBD2 may fit D (5 bases each). Trimming removed 6 bases at V and 2 bases at J, with 16 bases between. The CDR3 consists of 15 residues. Germline V lookup: CDR1 SQVTM, CDR2 ANQGSEA.

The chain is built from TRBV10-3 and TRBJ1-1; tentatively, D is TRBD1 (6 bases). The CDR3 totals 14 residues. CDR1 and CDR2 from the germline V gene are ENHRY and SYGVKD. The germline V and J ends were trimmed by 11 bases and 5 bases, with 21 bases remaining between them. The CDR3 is CAASGTPEGTEAFF. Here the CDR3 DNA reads TGTGCCGCATCAGGGACACCCGAAGGGACTGAAGCTTTCTTT.